Included here is one T cell receptor beta chain sequence, with context. The assay was immunoSEQ multiplex PCR, and TCRdb's table has in-frame clones only and misses some. In the table there are about 350,000 clones, about 85% of which are singletons. Treatment specified: some 19 received Ad26.COV2.S at low or high dose, single or two shots; 5 received placebo; per-sample allocation not given. All samples were drawn on day 63, counting from the first vaccine or placebo injection. The study used a vaccine consisting of an Ad26 vector that expressed Wuhan-strain SARS-CoV-2 spike. The entry originates in a study of Ad26.COV2.S vaccination and SARS-CoV-2 variants. The TCR comes from a person between 18 and 65 years old who received the Ad26.COV2.S COVID-19 vaccine or a placebo. Specimen: peripheral blood, collected in a trial of Ad26.COV2.S vaccine versus placebo.

CDR3 in DNA: TGTGCCAGCAGTGGAGTGCGGGATGGGGCCTACGAGCAGTACTTC. It is translated as CASSGVRDGAYEQYF. The chain combines TRBV27 with TRBJ2-7; TRBD2 might be the D (6 bases). Germline CDR1 MNHEY, CDR2 SMNVEV (reference sequence). V gave up 5 bases and J gave up 2 bases, with 16 bases separating them. This CDR3 has 15 residues.